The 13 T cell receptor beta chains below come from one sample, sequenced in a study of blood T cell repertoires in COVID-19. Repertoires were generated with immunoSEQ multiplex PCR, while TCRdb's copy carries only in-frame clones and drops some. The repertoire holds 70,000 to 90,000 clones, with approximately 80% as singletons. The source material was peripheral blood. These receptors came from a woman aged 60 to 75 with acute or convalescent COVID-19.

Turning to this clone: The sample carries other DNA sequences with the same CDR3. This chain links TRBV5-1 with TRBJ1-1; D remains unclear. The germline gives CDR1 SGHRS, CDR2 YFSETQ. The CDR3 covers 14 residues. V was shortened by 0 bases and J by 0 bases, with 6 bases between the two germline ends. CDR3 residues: CASSLDSLNTEAFF. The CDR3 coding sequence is TGCGCCAGCAGCTTGGACAGCTTGAACACTGAAGCTTTCTTT.

The chain's CDR3 is CASSIDREKNIQYF. The CDR3 region has the DNA TGTGCCAGTAGTATAGACAGGGAAAAAAACATTCAGTACTTC. V gene TRBV19 combines with J gene TRBJ2-4, with a possible D match to TRBD1 (5 bases). V dropped 0 bases and J dropped 4 bases, with 7 bases sitting between them. Per the germline V gene, CDR1 is LNHDA and CDR2 is SQIVND (reference sequence). The CDR3 totals 14 residues. Using reference TRBV19 and TRBJ2-4 for the parts outside the CDR3, the full variable domain is DGGITQSPKYLFRKEGQNVTLSCEQNLNHDAMYWYRQDPGQGLRLIYYSQIVNDFQKGDIAEGYSVSREKKESFPLTVTSAQKNPTAFYLCASSIDREKNIQYFGAGTRLSVL.

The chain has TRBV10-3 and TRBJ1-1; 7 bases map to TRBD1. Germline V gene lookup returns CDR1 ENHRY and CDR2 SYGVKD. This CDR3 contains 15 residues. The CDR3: CANKRDRDMNTEAFF. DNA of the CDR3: TGTGCAAACAAACGGGACAGAGATATGAACACTGAAGCTTTCTTT.

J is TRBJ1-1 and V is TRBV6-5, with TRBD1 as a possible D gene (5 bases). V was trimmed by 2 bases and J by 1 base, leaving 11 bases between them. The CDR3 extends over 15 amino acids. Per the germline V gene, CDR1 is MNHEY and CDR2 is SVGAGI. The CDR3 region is CASSYVTGTNTEAFF. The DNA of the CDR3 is TGTGCCAGCAGTTACGTCACAGGTACGAACACTGAAGCTTTCTTT.

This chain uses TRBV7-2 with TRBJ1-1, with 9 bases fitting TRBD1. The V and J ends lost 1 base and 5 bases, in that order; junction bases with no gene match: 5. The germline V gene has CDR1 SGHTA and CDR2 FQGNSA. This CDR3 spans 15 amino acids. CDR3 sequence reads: CASSLDHRGRTEAFF. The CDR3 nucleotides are TGTGCCAGCAGCTTAGACCACAGGGGGCGTACTGAAGCTTTCTTT.

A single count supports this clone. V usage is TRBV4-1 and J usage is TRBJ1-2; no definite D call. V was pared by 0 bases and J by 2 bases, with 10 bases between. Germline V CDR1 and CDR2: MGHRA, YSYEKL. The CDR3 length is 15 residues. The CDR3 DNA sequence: TGCGCCAGCAGCCAAGACGGAGGTGTGAACTATGGCTACACCTTC. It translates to CASSQDGGVNYGYTF.

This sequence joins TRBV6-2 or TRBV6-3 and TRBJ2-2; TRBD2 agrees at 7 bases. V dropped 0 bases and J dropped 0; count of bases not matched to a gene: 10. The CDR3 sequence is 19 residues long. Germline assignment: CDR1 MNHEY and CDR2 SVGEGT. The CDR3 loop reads CASSYSVIGRAPNTGELFF. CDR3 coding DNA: TGTGCCAGCAGTTACTCGGTGATAGGGAGGGCCCCGAACACCGGGGAGCTGTTTTTT.

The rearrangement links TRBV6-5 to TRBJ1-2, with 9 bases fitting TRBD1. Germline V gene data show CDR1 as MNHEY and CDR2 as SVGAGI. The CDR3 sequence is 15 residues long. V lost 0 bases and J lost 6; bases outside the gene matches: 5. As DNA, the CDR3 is TGTGCCAGCAGTTACTCCCCCGGGACAGGGAATGGCTACACCTTC. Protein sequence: CASSYSPGTGNGYTF.

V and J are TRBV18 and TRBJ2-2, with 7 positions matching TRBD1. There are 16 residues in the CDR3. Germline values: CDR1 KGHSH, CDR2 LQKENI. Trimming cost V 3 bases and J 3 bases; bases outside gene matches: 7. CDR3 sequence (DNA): TGTGCCAGCTCACCGCTGGGGACAGCCTACACCGGGGAGCTGTTTTTT. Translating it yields CASSPLGTAYTGELFF.

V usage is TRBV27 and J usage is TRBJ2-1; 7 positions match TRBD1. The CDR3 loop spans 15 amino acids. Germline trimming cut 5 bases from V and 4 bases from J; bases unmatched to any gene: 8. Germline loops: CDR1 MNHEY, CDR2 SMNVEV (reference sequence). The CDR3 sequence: CASSNGQVAYNEQFF. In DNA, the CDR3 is TGTGCCAGCAGTAACGGACAGGTTGCGTACAATGAGCAGTTCTTC.

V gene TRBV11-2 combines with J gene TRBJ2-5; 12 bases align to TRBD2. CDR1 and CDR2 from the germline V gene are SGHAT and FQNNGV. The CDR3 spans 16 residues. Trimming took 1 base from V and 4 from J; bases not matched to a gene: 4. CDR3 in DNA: TGTGCCAGCAGCTTAGCGCGGACTAGCGGGGTAGAGACCCAGTACTTC. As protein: CASSLARTSGVETQYF.

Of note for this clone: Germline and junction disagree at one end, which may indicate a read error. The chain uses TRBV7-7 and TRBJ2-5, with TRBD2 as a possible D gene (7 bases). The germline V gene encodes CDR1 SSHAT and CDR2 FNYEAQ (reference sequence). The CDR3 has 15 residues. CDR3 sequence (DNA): TGTGCTAGCAGCTTAATGGGAGGGGGGACGGAGACCCAGTACTTC. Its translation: CASSLMGGGTETQYF.

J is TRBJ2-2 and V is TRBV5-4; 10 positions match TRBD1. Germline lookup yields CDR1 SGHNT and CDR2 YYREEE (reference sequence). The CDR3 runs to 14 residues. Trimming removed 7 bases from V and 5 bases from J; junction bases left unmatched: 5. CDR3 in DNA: TGTGCCAGCCAGGGACAGGGGAGGACCGGGGAGCTGTTTTTT. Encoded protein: CASQGQGRTGELFF.